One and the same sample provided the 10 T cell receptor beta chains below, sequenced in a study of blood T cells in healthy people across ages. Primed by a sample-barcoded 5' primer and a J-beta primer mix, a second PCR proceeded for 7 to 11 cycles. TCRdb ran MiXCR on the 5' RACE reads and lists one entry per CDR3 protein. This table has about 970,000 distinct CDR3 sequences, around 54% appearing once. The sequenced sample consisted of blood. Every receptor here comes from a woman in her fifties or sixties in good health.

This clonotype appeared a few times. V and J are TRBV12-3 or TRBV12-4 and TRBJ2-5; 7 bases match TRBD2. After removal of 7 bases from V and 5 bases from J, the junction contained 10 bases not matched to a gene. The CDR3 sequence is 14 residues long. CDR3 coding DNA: TGTGCCAGCAAGAGAGCGGGATTGGGGGAGACCCAGTACTTC. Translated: CASKRAGLGETQYF.

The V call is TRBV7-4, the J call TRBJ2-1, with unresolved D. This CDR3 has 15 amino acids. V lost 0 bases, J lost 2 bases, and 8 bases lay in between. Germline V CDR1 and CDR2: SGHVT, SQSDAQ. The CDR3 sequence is CASSLAIEAYNEQFF. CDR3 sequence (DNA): TGTGCCAGCAGCTTAGCCATAGAGGCCTACAATGAGCAGTTCTTC. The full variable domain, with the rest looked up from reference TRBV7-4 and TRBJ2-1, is GAGVSQSPRYKVAKRGRDVALRCDSISGHVTLYWYRQTLGQGSEVLTYSQSDAQRDKSGRPSGRFSAERPERSVSTLKIQRTEQGDSAVYLCASSLAIEAYNEQFFGPGTRLTVL.

CDR3 residues: CASSLGTGSRNEQYF. In DNA form, the CDR3 reads TGTGCCAGCAGCCTCGGGACAGGAAGTCGCAACGAGCAGTACTTC. The J gene is TRBJ2-7, the V gene TRBV7-2; TRBD1 aligns across 8 bases. The trim removed 5 bases at V and 5 bases at J, leaving 11 bases unmatched. The CDR3 extends over 15 amino acids. Germline lookup yields CDR1 SGHTA and CDR2 FQGNSA.

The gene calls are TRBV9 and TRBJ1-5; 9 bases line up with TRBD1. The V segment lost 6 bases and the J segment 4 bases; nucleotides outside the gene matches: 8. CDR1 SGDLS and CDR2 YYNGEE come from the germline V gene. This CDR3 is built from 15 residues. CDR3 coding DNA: TGTGCCAGCAACCCGACAGGGGGTCGGAATCAGCCCCAGCATTTT. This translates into CASNPTGGRNQPQHF.

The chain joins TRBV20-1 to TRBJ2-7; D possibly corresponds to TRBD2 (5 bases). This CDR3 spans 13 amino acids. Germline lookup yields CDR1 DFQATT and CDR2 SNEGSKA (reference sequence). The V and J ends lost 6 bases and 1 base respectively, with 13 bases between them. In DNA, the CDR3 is TGCAGTGCCAATGCGGGCGGATCCTACGAGCAGTACTTC. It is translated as CSANAGGSYEQYF.

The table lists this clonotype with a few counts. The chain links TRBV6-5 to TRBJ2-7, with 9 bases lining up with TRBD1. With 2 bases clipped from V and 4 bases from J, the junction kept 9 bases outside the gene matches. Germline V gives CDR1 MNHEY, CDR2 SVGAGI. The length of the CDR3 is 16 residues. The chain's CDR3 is CASSYRPGQGNYEQYF. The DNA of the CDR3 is TGTGCCAGCAGTTACCGTCCGGGACAGGGAAATTACGAGCAGTACTTC.

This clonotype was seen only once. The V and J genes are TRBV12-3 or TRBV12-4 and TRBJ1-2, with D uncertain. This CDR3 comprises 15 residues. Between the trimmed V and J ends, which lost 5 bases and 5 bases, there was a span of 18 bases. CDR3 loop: CASSQGGLSIYGYTF. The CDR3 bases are TGTGCCAGCAGTCAAGGTGGGCTGAGCATTTATGGCTACACCTTC.

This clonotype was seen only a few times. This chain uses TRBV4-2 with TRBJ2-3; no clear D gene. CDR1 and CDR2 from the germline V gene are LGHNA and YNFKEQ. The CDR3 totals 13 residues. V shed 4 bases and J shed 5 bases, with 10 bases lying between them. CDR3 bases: TGTGCCAGCAGCCCTTACTATGGAGATACGCAGTATTTT. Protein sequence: CASSPYYGDTQYF.

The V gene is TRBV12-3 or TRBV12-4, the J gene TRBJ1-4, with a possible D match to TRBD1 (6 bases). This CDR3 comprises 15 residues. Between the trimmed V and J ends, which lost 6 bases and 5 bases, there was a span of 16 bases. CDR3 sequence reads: CASSLLQGENEKLFF. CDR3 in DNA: TGTGCCAGCAGCTTATTACAGGGCGAAAATGAAAAACTGTTTTTT.

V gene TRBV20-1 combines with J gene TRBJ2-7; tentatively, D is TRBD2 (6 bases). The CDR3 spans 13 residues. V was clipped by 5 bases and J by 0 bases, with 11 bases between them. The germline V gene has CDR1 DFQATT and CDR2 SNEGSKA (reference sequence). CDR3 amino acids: CSARRDSSYEQYF. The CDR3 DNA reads TGCAGTGCTCGACGGGACTCCTCCTACGAGCAGTACTTC.